These 29 T cell receptor beta chains came from one sample sequenced in a study of blood T cell repertoires in COVID-19. Method: immunoSEQ multiplex PCR; TCRdb's copy keeps in-frame clones and lacks some. The table lists roughly 70,000 clones, around 84% of them singletons, with roughly 3.2% in the top ten. The specimen was peripheral blood. Receptors were obtained from a man aged 50 to 60 with active COVID-19.

This chain connects TRBV30 to TRBJ2-1; D is uncertain. CDR1 and CDR2 (germline): GTSNPN, SVGIG (reference sequence). This CDR3 is 12 amino acids long. The V and J ends lost 0 bases and 6 bases respectively, with 6 bases between them. CDR3 nucleotide sequence: TGTGCCTGGAGTGTACCGGGCAATGAGCAGTTCTTC. The encoded protein is CAWSVPGNEQFF.

This chain joins TRBV3-1 (or the pseudogene TRBV3-2) and TRBJ2-3; D perhaps matches TRBD2 (5 bases). V lost 5 bases and J 2 bases, leaving 17 bases between the germline ends. There are 16 residues in the CDR3. Germline-derived CDR1 and CDR2 are LGHDT and YNNKEL (reference sequence). The CDR3 region is CASSSPTTRVTDTQYF. The CDR3 region has the DNA TGTGCCAGCAGCTCACCGACTACCCGGGTCACAGATACGCAGTATTTT.

This chain joins TRBV3-1 (or the pseudogene TRBV3-2) and TRBJ2-1, with unresolved D. Trimming shortened V by 0 bases and J by 10 bases, and 13 bases separated the two germline ends. The CDR3 is 14 amino acids. The V gene's germline CDR1 is LGHDT and CDR2 YNNKEL (reference sequence). The CDR3 protein is CASSQDRVPREQFF. The CDR3 region has the DNA TGTGCCAGCAGCCAAGATCGGGTCCCGAGGGAGCAGTTCTTC.

In this sample, this clone turned up once. The chain uses TRBV18 and TRBJ1-1; 7 nucleotides agree with TRBD1. Germline-derived CDR1 and CDR2 are KGHSH and LQKENI. The CDR3 contains 16 residues. V trimming: 2 bases; J trimming: 0 bases; junction bases outside the gene matches: 6. The chain's CDR3 is CASSPRGRVLNTEAFF. In DNA form, the CDR3 reads TGTGCCAGCTCACCAAGGGGGCGGGTCCTGAACACTGAAGCTTTCTTT.

The V call is TRBV7-8, the J call TRBJ2-2; weak D call: TRBD2 (7 bases). CDR1 and CDR2 from the germline V gene are SGHVS and FQNEAQ. The CDR3 contains 14 residues. Deletions cut 5 bases from V and 13 bases from J, with 20 bases between. The CDR3 DNA sequence: TGTGCCAGCAGCCGCGGCCCCGGGGGGCCCAGGCTGTTTTTT. Translating gives CASSRGPGGPRLFF.

The chain is built from TRBV5-1 and TRBJ1-2, with D tentatively TRBD1 (5 bases). CDR1 is SGHRS, CDR2 YFSETQ, per germline. This CDR3 is built from 15 residues. Trimming removed 2 bases at V and 0 bases at J, with 11 bases between. The CDR3 DNA is TGCGCCAGCAGCTTACAGGACCCAGCTAACTATGGCTACACCTTC. Protein sequence: CASSLQDPANYGYTF.

The J gene is TRBJ2-3, the V gene TRBV7-2; TRBD2 is a possible D gene (7 bases). The V end lost 1 base, the J end lost 4 bases, and 15 bases lay between the germline ends. The CDR3 is 16 residues long. Germline loops: CDR1 SGHTA, CDR2 FQGNSA. Here the CDR3 reads CASSLGGAGEADTQYF. The CDR3 nucleotides are TGTGCCAGCAGCTTAGGGGGGGCGGGAGAGGCAGATACGCAGTATTTT. The whole variable domain, filled in from reference TRBV7-2 and TRBJ2-3, reads GAGVSQSPSNKVTEKGKDVELRCDPISGHTALYWYRQSLGQGLEFLIYFQGNSAPDKSGLPSDRFSAERTGGSVSTLTIQRTQQEDSAVYLCASSLGGAGEADTQYFGPGTRLTVL.

The chain links TRBV27 to TRBJ2-7; perhaps TRBD1 as D (5 bases). V was cut by 5 bases and J by 4 bases, with 15 bases left in between. The germline CDR1 and CDR2 sequences are MNHEY and SMNVEV (reference sequence). The CDR3 extends over 14 amino acids. CDR3 region: CASSLRESPYEQYF. As DNA, the CDR3 is TGTGCCAGCAGTCTCAGGGAAAGCCCTTACGAGCAGTACTTC.

The chain links TRBV5-1 to TRBJ2-2, with 10 positions matching TRBD1. Trimming took 2 bases from V and 4 from J; bases not matched to a gene: 5. In germline, CDR1 is SGHRS, CDR2 YFSETQ. The length of the CDR3 is 16 residues. CDR3 nucleotide sequence: TGCGCCAGCAGCTTCATGCGACAGGGGGCCACCGGGGAGCTGTTTTTT. Amino acids: CASSFMRQGATGELFF. Supplemented by reference TRBV5-1 and TRBJ2-2, the full variable domain reads KAGVTQTPRYLIKTRGQQVTLSCSPISGHRSVSWYQQTPGQGLQFLFEYFSETQRNKGNFPGRFSGRQFSNSRSEMNVSTLELGDSALYLCASSFMRQGATGELFFGEGSRLTVL.

The chain combines TRBV4-3 with TRBJ2-7, with unresolved D. V gave up 0 bases and J gave up 4 bases, with 10 bases separating them. The CDR3 is made up of 14 amino acids. Germline CDR1 and CDR2: LGHNA and YSLEER. CDR3 in amino acids: CASSQDRFSYEQYF. The CDR3 bases are TGCGCCAGCAGCCAAGACAGGTTTTCGTACGAGCAGTACTTC.

The chain is built from TRBV5-4 and TRBJ2-7; D may be TRBD2 (5 bases). This CDR3 is built from 13 residues. V was cut by 0 bases and J by 4 bases, with 8 bases left in between. Germline lookup yields CDR1 SGHNT and CDR2 YYREEE (reference sequence). This CDR3 is CASSLERAYEQYF. The CDR3 region has the DNA TGTGCCAGCAGCTTGGAGAGGGCTTACGAGCAGTACTTC.

The rearrangement joins TRBV10-3 to TRBJ2-5; weak D call: TRBD2 (6 bases). This CDR3 spans 13 amino acids. Trimming removed 4 bases from V and 1 base from J, with 7 bases in between. Germline loops: CDR1 ENHRY, CDR2 SYGVKD. The CDR3 spells CAISGGVQETQYF. The DNA for the CDR3 is TGTGCCATCAGTGGGGGGGTCCAAGAGACCCAGTACTTC.

The chain joins TRBV7-2 to TRBJ2-7; D uncertain. This CDR3 is 14 amino acids long. Germline V gene sequence: CDR1 SGHTA, CDR2 FQGNSA. V lost 6 bases, J lost 6 bases, and 18 bases lay in between. This CDR3 is CASRSYNAVSEQYF. For the CDR3, the DNA is TGTGCCAGCAGGTCCTATAACGCGGTATCCGAGCAGTACTTC.

The chain is built from TRBV18 and TRBJ2-2, with D tentatively TRBD1 (7 bases). CDR3 length: 18 residues. V lost 4 bases and J lost 1, with 19 bases in between. Germline-derived CDR1 and CDR2 are KGHSH and LQKENI. The CDR3 region has the DNA TGTGCCAGCTCACAAGGAGGGCCCGGGACAGAGAACACCGGGGAGCTGTTTTTT. Residues: CASSQGGPGTENTGELFF.

The CDR3 loop is CASSDTDRSSYEQYF. CDR3 DNA sequence: TGTGCCAGCAGCGACACGGACAGGAGCTCCTACGAGCAGTACTTC. This sequence joins TRBV9 and TRBJ2-7; 7 bases match TRBD1. Looked up from germline, CDR1 is SGDLS and CDR2 is YYNGEE. Losses at the gene ends were 3 bases for V and 0 bases for J; bases not matched to a gene: 6. The CDR3 contains 15 residues.

The chain joins TRBV28 to TRBJ1-2; TRBD1 matches at 11 bases. There are 13 residues in the CDR3. Unmatched junction bases numbered 2, after V lost 4 bases and J lost 7 bases. Germline CDR1 reads MDHEN; CDR2 reads SYDVKM. The CDR3 loop reads CASSWTGGLGYTF. In nucleotides, the CDR3 is TGTGCCAGCAGTTGGACAGGGGGCCTTGGCTACACCTTC.

The rearrangement uses TRBV3-1 (or the pseudogene TRBV3-2) and TRBJ2-2; 9 bases agree with TRBD2. The trim removed 11 bases at V and 5 bases at J, leaving 3 bases unmatched. Germline V lookup: CDR1 LGHDT, CDR2 YNNKEL (reference sequence). The CDR3 is made up of 12 amino acids. CDR3 amino acids: CARRGGTGELFF. The CDR3 bases are TGTGCCCGGCGGGGGGGGACCGGGGAGCTGTTTTTT.

This clone came up once. This chain links TRBV10-3 with TRBJ2-3; D may be TRBD1 (6 bases). Per the germline V gene, CDR1 is ENHRY and CDR2 is SYGVKD. V shed 4 bases and J shed 3 bases, with 23 bases lying between them. CDR3 length: 18 amino acids. Here the CDR3 reads CAISGAGTSDLLTDTQYF. The DNA of the CDR3 is TGTGCCATCAGTGGAGCCGGGACATCGGATCTTCTGACAGATACGCAGTATTTT.

The V call is TRBV6-2 or TRBV6-3, the J call TRBJ2-2; weak D call: TRBD1 (6 bases). Germline assignment: CDR1 MNHEY and CDR2 SVGEGT. Trimming took 0 bases from V and 4 from J, leaving 12 bases between them. The CDR3 consists of 16 residues. In nucleotides, the CDR3 is TGTGCCAGCAGTTACTCTTTAGCAGGGGCCACCGGGGAGCTGTTTTTT. This gives the protein CASSYSLAGATGELFF.

The chain carries TRBV6-2 or TRBV6-3 and TRBJ2-5; TRBD2 matches at 12 bases. This CDR3 has 17 amino acids. Per germline, CDR1 MNHEY and CDR2 SVGEGT. J gave up 3 bases and V 5 bases, and 10 bases lay outside the gene matches. CDR3: CASSAGTSGPPKETQYF. DNA for the CDR3: TGTGCCAGCAGTGCCGGGACTAGCGGGCCCCCTAAAGAGACCCAGTACTTC.

The rearrangement joins TRBV2 to TRBJ1-2; no definite D call. The length of the CDR3 is 14 residues. Germline-derived CDR1 and CDR2 are SNHLY and FYNNEI. The V gene lost 5 bases and the J gene lost 0 bases, with 10 bases spanning the gap. The DNA of the CDR3 is TGTGCCAGCAGTCAGCTTACAGCTAACTATGGCTACACCTTC. Encoded protein: CASSQLTANYGYTF. The full variable domain, with the rest looked up from reference TRBV2 and TRBJ1-2, is EPEVTQTPSHQVTQMGQEVILRCVPISNHLYFYWYRQILGQKVEFLVSFYNNEISEKSEIFDDQFSVERPDGSNFTLKIRSTKLEDSAMYFCASSQLTANYGYTFGSGTRLTVV.

This chain joins TRBV6-5 and TRBJ1-3, with D unclear. The length of the CDR3 is 13 residues. V lost 2 bases to trimming and J lost 5 bases, with 7 bases between them. Looked up from germline, CDR1 is MNHEY and CDR2 is SVGAGI. The CDR3 here is CASSYGPRNTIYF. The CDR3, as DNA: TGTGCCAGCAGTTACGGGCCTAGAAACACCATATATTTT.

The chain has TRBV7-6 and TRBJ1-2; possibly TRBD1 for D (6 bases). V was pared by 4 bases and J by 8 bases, with 20 bases between. Germline V gives CDR1 SGHVS, CDR2 FNYEAQ. The CDR3 length is 15 residues. For the CDR3, the DNA is TGTGCCAGCAGCTCCCGGACAGCGCCCCGTGGGGGCTACACCTTC. This gives the protein CASSSRTAPRGGYTF.

This sequence joins TRBV6-4 and TRBJ1-2; D call uncertain. V was cut by 0 bases and J by 8 bases, with 13 bases left in between. Germline CDR1 is MRHNA and CDR2 is SNTAGT. This CDR3 comprises 14 residues. For the CDR3, the DNA is TGTGCCAGCAGTGACTCGGGGAGATTAGTAGGCTACACCTTC. Protein product: CASSDSGRLVGYTF.

This chain joins TRBV15 and TRBJ2-1; TRBD2 agrees at 8 bases. CDR3 length: 17 residues. The J segment lost 9 bases and the V segment lost 0 bases, leaving 13 bases of the junction unmatched. Germline lookup yields CDR1 LNHNV and CDR2 YYDKDF (reference sequence). CDR3 nucleotides: TGTGCCACCAGCAGAGATGCTTTCAAGCGGGAGCATAGTGAGCAGTTCTTC. It translates to CATSRDAFKREHSEQFF.

V usage is TRBV19 and J usage is TRBJ2-1; 7 bases are shared with TRBD1. V shed 11 bases and J 1 base; nucleotides not matched to a gene: 5. Germline loops: CDR1 LNHDA, CDR2 SQIVND (reference sequence). The CDR3 runs 13 residues. CDR3 coding DNA: TGTGCCGTCCGGGACAGATCCTACAATGAGCAGTTCTTC. It encodes CAVRDRSYNEQFF. The whole variable domain, remainder taken from reference TRBV19 and TRBJ2-1, is DGGITQSPKYLFRKEGQNVTLSCEQNLNHDAMYWYRQDPGQGLRLIYYSQIVNDFQKGDIAEGYSVSREKKESFPLTVTSAQKNPTAFYLCAVRDRSYNEQFFGPGTRLTVL.

The rearrangement links TRBV14 to TRBJ2-1; 9 bases agree with TRBD2. The junction had 16 bases not matched to a gene; V was cut back by 8 bases and J by 8 bases. The CDR3 is made up of 16 amino acids. CDR1 SGHDN and CDR2 FVKESK come from the germline V gene. CDR3 protein: CASSESWAGGPYEQFF. The CDR3 nucleotides are TGTGCCAGCTCCGAGTCTTGGGCGGGAGGGCCATATGAGCAGTTCTTC.

V gene TRBV19 combines with J gene TRBJ2-2; TRBD1 aligns across 10 bases. Germline CDR1 reads LNHDA; CDR2 reads SQIVND (reference sequence). The CDR3 is made up of 14 amino acids. Trimming took 7 bases from V and 6 from J; bases not matched to a gene: 5. The CDR3 DNA sequence: TGTGCCAGTACCGGGGGACAGGGGTCCGGGGAGCTGTTTTTT. This sequence encodes CASTGGQGSGELFF.

This chain connects TRBV29-1 to TRBJ2-7; 10 nucleotides agree with TRBD1. The germline V gene encodes CDR1 SQVTM and CDR2 ANQGSEA. The ends lost 8 bases at V and 3 bases at J; junction bases unmatched: 7. The CDR3 runs 13 residues. The CDR3 region is CSFRTGGFYEQYF. The CDR3 coding sequence is TGCAGCTTTCGGACAGGGGGGTTCTACGAGCAGTACTTC.